Listed here are 10 T cell receptor beta chains from one sample, sequenced in a study of blood T cell repertoires in COVID-19. Sequencing used immunoSEQ multiplex PCR; TCRdb keeps in-frame clones, though not all of them. Altogether roughly 110,000 clones are present, approximately 84% being singletons, with the ten largest covering roughly 1.6%. The sample consisted of peripheral blood. The receptors originated from a man aged 50-59 years with acute or convalescent COVID-19.

This clone has just one count. The chain joins TRBV24-1 to TRBJ2-2; D uncertain. Trimming left V 5 bases short and J 4 bases short, with 10 bases between. The germline gives CDR1 KGHDR, CDR2 SFDVKD. This CDR3 comprises 14 residues. The DNA for the CDR3 is TGTGCCACCAGTGTACCCACCGGCACCGGGGAGCTGTTTTTT. The encoded protein is CATSVPTGTGELFF.

This clone was detected once. The genes are TRBV28 and TRBJ1-2; the D gene is possibly TRBD1 (5 bases). With 3 bases removed from V and 5 bases from J, the gap between germline ends came to 13 bases. CDR1 and CDR2 from the germline V gene are MDHEN and SYDVKM. The length of the CDR3 is 14 residues. CDR3 in DNA: TGTGCCAGCAGTTTCGGAGGGGTTGAGTATGGCTACACCTTC. This sequence encodes CASSFGGVEYGYTF.

The V call is TRBV6-5, the J call TRBJ1-5; D remains unclear. Germline V CDR1 and CDR2: MNHEY, SVGAGI. This CDR3 has 15 amino acids. V dropped 6 bases and J dropped 0 bases, with 12 bases sitting between them. The CDR3 DNA reads as TGTGCCAGCAGGTCCGACATATATAGCAATCAGCCCCAGCATTTT. Protein: CASRSDIYSNQPQHF.

This clone was seen once. This chain links TRBV7-3 with TRBJ1-3, with a possible D match to TRBD1 (5 bases). The CDR3 length is 13 residues. Trimming took 4 bases from V and 3 from J, leaving 7 bases between them. Per germline, CDR1 SGHTA and CDR2 FQGTGA. CDR3 sequence: CASSSQGGNTIYF. DNA for the CDR3: TGTGCCAGCAGCTCCCAGGGTGGAAACACCATATATTTT.

J is TRBJ1-3 and V is TRBV15; D not certain. V lost 5 bases, J lost 0 bases, and 11 bases lay in between. The CDR3 loop spans 15 amino acids. Germline values: CDR1 LNHNV, CDR2 YYDKDF (reference sequence). The CDR3, as DNA: TGTGCCACCAGCCCGAGGGAGAGCTCTGGAAACACCATATATTTT. Its translation is CATSPRESSGNTIYF.

This chain uses TRBV10-3 with TRBJ2-3; D is perhaps TRBD2 (5 bases). Germline assignment: CDR1 ENHRY and CDR2 SYGVKD. The CDR3 is 14 residues long. V gave up 3 bases and J gave up 3 bases, with 10 bases separating them. Here the CDR3 reads CAISDRTRTDTQYF. The CDR3 bases are TGTGCCATCAGTGATCGGACTCGAACAGATACGCAGTATTTT.

V gene TRBV29-1 combines with J gene TRBJ2-1; possible D gene TRBD2, 7 bases. In germline, CDR1 is SQVTM, CDR2 ANQGSEA. The CDR3 extends over 13 amino acids. V was trimmed by 5 bases and J by 2 bases, leaving 10 bases between them. CDR3 coding DNA: TGCAGCGTTAAGGGGGGGCCCTACAATGAGCAGTTCTTC. Protein product: CSVKGGPYNEQFF.

The chain employs TRBV9 and TRBJ2-1; 10 bases line up with TRBD1. CDR1 SGDLS and CDR2 YYNGEE come from the germline V gene. Trimming cost V 2 bases and J 4 bases; bases outside gene matches: 9. This CDR3 comprises 17 residues. CDR3: CASSVSLRDRGYNEQFF. For the CDR3, the DNA is TGTGCCAGCAGCGTTAGCCTCCGGGACAGGGGTTACAATGAGCAGTTCTTC.

V and J are TRBV6-5 and TRBJ2-5, with 10 bases lining up with TRBD1. The CDR3 consists of 16 residues. After removal of 2 bases from V and 5 bases from J, the junction contained 8 bases not matched to a gene. Germline loops: CDR1 MNHEY, CDR2 SVGAGI. CDR3 protein: CASSYTDRGRGETQYF. The CDR3 DNA is TGTGCCAGCAGTTACACCGACAGGGGGCGAGGGGAGACCCAGTACTTC.

The V and J genes are TRBV6-5 and TRBJ1-2; TRBD1 is a possible D gene (5 bases). V gave up 0 bases and J gave up 7 bases, with 18 bases separating them. CDR1 MNHEY and CDR2 SVGAGI come from the germline V gene. The CDR3 loop spans 16 amino acids. The CDR3 sequence: CASSYSQGTPLVGYTF. DNA of the CDR3: TGTGCCAGCAGTTACTCGCAGGGAACCCCGTTGGTTGGCTACACCTTC.